What follows are 23 T cell receptor beta chains derived from one specimen sequenced in a study of blood T cell repertoires in COVID-19. Measured with immunoSEQ multiplex PCR; TCRdb has only the in-frame clones, and not every one. Here the sample spans around 120,000 clones, about 90% being singletons. The sample taken for sequencing was peripheral blood. The receptor source for this set is a woman in her sixties with COVID-19, enrolled during active disease.

The chain couples TRBV18 to TRBJ1-4, with D unresolved. Germline values: CDR1 KGHSH, CDR2 LQKENI. V lost 4 bases to trimming and J lost 3 bases, with 12 bases between them. This CDR3 is 15 amino acids long. The CDR3 DNA reads TGTGCCAGCTCACTCGAAGGCGGTTCTAATGAAAAACTGTTTTTT. Translating it yields CASSLEGGSNEKLFF.

The chain links TRBV19 to TRBJ1-5; perhaps TRBD1 as D (5 bases). The CDR3 has 14 amino acids. The germline V and J ends were trimmed by 5 bases and 1 base, with 9 bases remaining between them. CDR1 is LNHDA, CDR2 SQIVND, per germline (reference sequence). Written as DNA, the CDR3 is TGTGCCAGTAGTGGGGGGGGGAGCAATCAGCCCCAGCATTTT. Amino acid sequence: CASSGGGSNQPQHF.

This chain uses TRBV5-4 with TRBJ2-5, with D possibly matching TRBD2 (6 bases). The germline V gene encodes CDR1 SGHNT and CDR2 YYREEE (reference sequence). Trimming pared 1 base from V and 4 bases from J, leaving 11 bases between. The CDR3 extends over 14 amino acids. CDR3 in DNA: TGTGCCAGCAGCTTGATCGGGGGTTTAGAGACCCAGTACTTC. This sequence encodes CASSLIGGLETQYF.

The chain employs TRBV4-3 and TRBJ1-5; a possible D gene is TRBD1 (5 bases). The CDR3 has 15 amino acids. Looked up from germline, CDR1 is LGHNA and CDR2 is YSLEER. The V and J ends lost 1 base and 5 bases respectively, with 12 bases between them. As DNA, the CDR3 is TGCGCCAGCAGCCAAGTTCGGTGGGGGGATCAGCCCCAGCATTTT. It specifies CASSQVRWGDQPQHF.

The V and J genes are TRBV18 and TRBJ2-3; weak D call: TRBD1 (6 bases). The germline V and J ends were trimmed by 3 bases and 3 bases, with 13 bases remaining between them. CDR1 and CDR2 (germline): KGHSH, LQKENI. The CDR3 has 15 residues. The CDR3 coding sequence is TGTGCCAGCTCACCGGTAGGGGGACGGACAGATACGCAGTATTTT. Residues: CASSPVGGRTDTQYF.

This clone has a single count. V and J are TRBV2 and TRBJ1-2; possible D gene TRBD1, 6 bases. Trimming removed 3 bases at V and 4 bases at J, with 12 bases between. The CDR3 has 14 residues. Looked up from germline, CDR1 is SNHLY and CDR2 is FYNNEI. The DNA of the CDR3 is TGTGCCAGCAGTGATTGGGGGGGCCTCTATGGCTACACCTTC. Protein sequence: CASSDWGGLYGYTF.

This chain joins TRBV29-1 and TRBJ1-1; no reliable D call. Germline-derived CDR1 and CDR2 are SQVTM and ANQGSEA. The V and J ends lost 6 bases and 0 bases respectively, with 14 bases between them. The CDR3 loop spans 14 amino acids. The CDR3 DNA follows: TGCAGCGTGGAGGAGCCCGGCTTGAACACTGAAGCTTTCTTT. This translates into CSVEEPGLNTEAFF.

The chain employs TRBV2 and TRBJ1-2; TRBD1 aligns across 9 bases. V shed 6 bases and J 8 bases; nucleotides not matched to a gene: 16. Germline V gene data show CDR1 as SNHLY and CDR2 as FYNNEI. The CDR3 sequence is 16 residues long. The chain's CDR3 is CASSQTALQGARGYTF. For the CDR3, the DNA is TGTGCCAGCAGCCAAACCGCCCTACAGGGGGCGCGGGGCTACACCTTC.

The chain carries TRBV9 and TRBJ2-7; 9 nucleotides match TRBD1. The CDR3 spans 14 residues. Germline loops: CDR1 SGDLS, CDR2 YYNGEE. V lost 3 bases to trimming and J lost 3 bases; unmatched junction nucleotides: 4. The CDR3 bases are TGTGCCAGCAGCGCGCAGGGACAGGGCTACGAGCAGTACTTC. Residues: CASSAQGQGYEQYF.

The rearrangement links TRBV27 to TRBJ1-4; 9 bases fit TRBD1. The CDR3 consists of 19 residues. V gave up 4 bases and J gave up 3 bases; unmatched junction bases: 15. Germline CDR1 reads MNHEY; CDR2 reads SMNVEV (reference sequence). The CDR3 sequence is CASSSNRDRVLASNEKLFF. The CDR3 DNA is TGTGCCAGCAGTTCAAACCGGGACAGGGTACTAGCTTCTAATGAAAAACTGTTTTTT. The variable domain in full, with the rest retrieved from reference TRBV27 and TRBJ1-4, is EAQVTQNPRYLITVTGKKLTVTCSQNMNHEYMSWYRQDPGLGLRQIYYSMNVEVTDKGDVPEGYKVSRKEKRNFPLILESPSPNQTSLYFCASSSNRDRVLASNEKLFFGSGTQLSVL.

The CDR3 sequence: CASSLGPGDSEAFF. DNA of the CDR3: TGTGCCAGCAGCTTGGGGCCAGGGGACAGTGAAGCTTTCTTT. This chain joins TRBV5-6 and TRBJ1-1; 7 bases are shared with TRBD1. Losses at the gene ends were 0 bases for V and 7 bases for J; bases not matched to a gene: 6. CDR1 is SGHDT, CDR2 YYEEEE, per germline. This CDR3 contains 14 residues.

The V and J genes are TRBV9 and TRBJ2-7, with no clear D. CDR1 SGDLS and CDR2 YYNGEE come from the germline V gene. The CDR3 consists of 15 residues. V lost 0 bases, J lost 5 bases, and 15 bases lay in between. The CDR3 spells CASSVEPGSVDEQYF. The CDR3 bases are TGTGCCAGCAGCGTAGAGCCCGGGTCTGTGGACGAGCAGTACTTC.

The CDR3 here is CASRASGGGKETQYF. In nucleotides, the CDR3 is TGTGCCAGCAGAGCTAGCGGGGGGGGAAAAGAGACCCAGTACTTC. The chain joins TRBV6-5 to TRBJ2-5; 12 nucleotides agree with TRBD2. The CDR3 is 15 amino acids. After removal of 6 bases from V and 3 bases from J, the junction contained 5 bases not matched to a gene. Germline V gene lookup returns CDR1 MNHEY and CDR2 SVGAGI.

V and J are TRBV6-2 or TRBV6-3 and TRBJ2-1; 8 bases align to TRBD1. The CDR3 spans 14 residues. The V and J ends lost 0 bases and 13 bases, in that order; junction bases with no gene match: 8. The V gene's germline CDR1 is MNHEY and CDR2 SVGEGT. CDR3 coding DNA: TGTGCCAGCAGTTACTCGGGCGCAGGACAGGGACAGTTCTTC. Protein sequence: CASSYSGAGQGQFF.

CDR3 protein: CATSGFTGTGEETQYF. CDR3 sequence (DNA): TGTGCCACCAGCGGTTTTACCGGGACAGGGGAAGAGACCCAGTACTTC. The rearrangement uses TRBV15 and TRBJ2-5; 10 bases agree with TRBD1. The J segment lost 3 bases and the V segment lost 5 bases, leaving 9 bases of the junction unmatched. The CDR3 length is 16 residues. CDR1 and CDR2 from the germline V gene are LNHNV and YYDKDF (reference sequence).

This sequence joins TRBV7-8 and TRBJ2-1; TRBD2 matches at 16 bases. CDR1 is SGHVS, CDR2 FQNEAQ, per germline. This CDR3 is 18 amino acids long. J gave up 4 bases and V 4 bases, and 7 bases lay outside the gene matches. CDR3 protein: CASSSPGTSGGAYNEQFF. CDR3 DNA sequence: TGTGCCAGCAGCTCACCCGGGACTAGCGGGGGGGCTTACAATGAGCAGTTCTTC. The full variable domain, rest sourced from reference TRBV7-8 and TRBJ2-1, is GAGVSQSPRYKVAKRGQDVALRCDPISGHVSLFWYQQALGQGPEFLTYFQNEAQLDKSGLPSDRFFAERPEGSVSTLKIQRTQQEDSAVYLCASSSPGTSGGAYNEQFFGPGTRLTVL.

This clone was counted a single time. The chain carries TRBV3-1 (or the pseudogene TRBV3-2) and TRBJ1-1, with a tentative D call TRBD1 (5 bases). The V gene lost 1 base and the J gene lost 6 bases, with 15 bases spanning the gap. Germline V gene sequence: CDR1 LGHDT, CDR2 YNNKEL (reference sequence). This CDR3 is built from 15 residues. CDR3 bases: TGTGCCAGCAGCCAAGTGTTCGGGGGGGATGCTGAAGCTTTCTTT. It is translated as CASSQVFGGDAEAFF.

The V call is TRBV14, the J call TRBJ1-1; D is unresolved. Germline V gene data show CDR1 as SGHDN and CDR2 as FVKESK. The CDR3 is made up of 15 amino acids. V lost 4 bases, J lost 11 bases, and 23 bases lay in between. Written as DNA, the CDR3 is TGTGCCAGCAGCCGATCCGCGGGAGTTTCCGATCGCGCTTTCTTT. Amino acid sequence: CASSRSAGVSDRAFF.

This chain uses TRBV2 with TRBJ2-2, with TRBD2 identical over 12 bases. Germline CDR1 and CDR2: SNHLY and FYNNEI. V shed 3 bases, J shed 8 bases, and the junction held 7 bases outside the gene matches. The CDR3 consists of 16 residues. This chain's CDR3 is CASSETSGGLGGELFF. CDR3 DNA sequence: TGTGCCAGCAGTGAGACTAGCGGGGGCCTGGGAGGGGAGCTGTTTTTT. Full variable domain (rest looked up from reference TRBV2 and TRBJ2-2): EPEVTQTPSHQVTQMGQEVILRCVPISNHLYFYWYRQILGQKVEFLVSFYNNEISEKSEIFDDQFSVERPDGSNFTLKIRSTKLEDSAMYFCASSETSGGLGGELFFGEGSRLTVL.

This clone has a single count. The rearrangement uses TRBV5-4 and TRBJ1-1; D is possibly TRBD1 (6 bases). Germline CDR1 is SGHNT and CDR2 is YYREEE (reference sequence). Between the trimmed V and J ends, which lost 4 bases and 5 bases, there was a span of 21 bases. The CDR3 runs 16 residues. The CDR3 sequence is CASSLSRGAVGTEAFF. CDR3 DNA: TGTGCCAGCAGCCTCAGCCGGGGGGCTGTCGGAACTGAAGCTTTCTTT.

The chain links TRBV25-1 to TRBJ1-2, with 9 nucleotides matching TRBD1. Germline values: CDR1 MGHDK, CDR2 SYGVNS. This CDR3 is 13 amino acids long. The J segment lost 10 bases and the V segment lost 3 bases, leaving 6 bases of the junction unmatched. The CDR3 region is CASSDRGQGDYTF. CDR3 in DNA: TGTGCCAGCAGTGATAGGGGACAGGGTGACTACACCTTC.

This clone was counted a few times. The chain links TRBV19 to TRBJ1-2; D call uncertain. Germline CDR1 reads LNHDA; CDR2 reads SQIVND (reference sequence). The CDR3 spans 14 residues. Trimming removed 6 bases at V and 1 base at J, with 12 bases between. The CDR3 sequence: CASRSGDFNYGYTF. Written as DNA, the CDR3 is TGTGCCAGTAGATCGGGTGACTTTAACTATGGCTACACCTTC.

The chain employs TRBV6-5 and TRBJ1-4; TRBD1 might be the D (6 bases). The CDR3 spans 15 residues. Germline CDR1 is MNHEY and CDR2 is SVGAGI. Trimming took off 7 bases at V and 1 base at J, with 13 bases between the two ends. The CDR3 DNA reads as TGTGCCAGCACCAATTTCAGGGGAACTAATGAAAAACTGTTTTTT. This translates into CASTNFRGTNEKLFF.